The clone carrying this TCR beta chain occurred once. Its antigen remains unknown. This specimen belongs to a study of cytomegalovirus exposure and HLA in healthy donors. The study's findings and limits: For most TCR sequences rarity was the rule, although some public TCRs occurred in many donors. Later analysis identified several of the most significant clusters that appeared linked to common viral pathogens. An observed cluster of highly shared sequence variants was recorded as a likely sequencing artifact. A later analysis reportedly found that, within productive TCRs, an Asian-associated ancestry cluster had fewer N-insertions than the mean observed across the approximately 690 donors.

The PCR had 60 Vbeta and 13 Jbeta primers. Method: immunoSEQ multiplex PCR; TCRdb's copy keeps in-frame clones and lacks some. The sample gives some 220,000 clones, approximately 81% of which show up once; 0.2% to 0.25% is in the top ten. The CDR3 has 16 amino acids. CDR1 and CDR2 (germline): SGHNT, YYREEE (reference sequence). After removal of 4 bases from V and 2 bases from J, the junction contained 11 bases not matched to a gene. What was sequenced was PBMCs. The chain carries TRBV5-4 and TRBJ1-2, with 7 bases matching TRBD1. The sequence came from a girl aged 2 to 9 in good health and CMV-seronegative. The CDR3 loop is CASSLLGTGANYGYTF. CDR3 nucleotide sequence: TGTGCCAGCAGCCTATTGGGTACAGGGGCGAACTATGGCTACACCTTC.